This is a list of T cell receptor beta chains from one sample in a study of blood T cell repertoires in COVID-19. The repertoire was sequenced with immunoSEQ multiplex PCR; TCRdb's copy has only in-frame clones and lacks some. Of roughly 110,000 clones listed, about 88% are singletons. The specimen sequenced was peripheral blood. The origin of the receptors is a man aged 35 to 55 with acute or convalescent COVID-19. The CDR3 runs from the conserved cysteine through the conserved F or W. A D gene is named only where the DNA matches it firmly. Clone size is shown for a subset of rows, as once, few, many or a class of expanded clone.

j_call d_call clone_size v_call cdr3_nt cdr3_aa
TRBJ2-7 - - TRBV11-2 TGTGCCAGCAGCTTAGTGTGGGGAGCCAGTATTGAGCAGTACTTC CASSLVWGASIEQYF
TRBJ1-2 TRBD1 once TRBV7-2 TGTGCCAGCAGCTTAGCAGGGGGCATTGGCTACACCTTC CASSLAGGIGYTF
TRBJ1-2 - - TRBV2 TGTGCCAGCAGTGTAGGGAGATTGTATGGCTACACCTTC CASSVGRLYGYTF
TRBJ2-7 TRBD2 - TRBV11-2 TGTGCCAGCAGCTCGGGACTAGCGGGGGGTTACGAGCAGTACTTC CASSSGLAGGYEQYF
TRBJ1-1 TRBD1 - TRBV2 TGTGCCAGCAGTCGACAGGGGAGCACTGAAGCTTTCTTT CASSRQGSTEAFF
TRBJ2-5 - once TRBV24-1 TGTGCCACCAGTGATTTCCCTCCTAGGGAAGGGAGGGAGACCCAGTACTTC CATSDFPPREGRETQYF
TRBJ1-6 - - TRBV19 TGTGCCAGTAGTATCAGATCTCGGGGGGCTCATAATTCACCCCTCCACTTT CASSIRSRGAHNSPLHF
TRBJ2-7 - few TRBV18 TGTGCCAGCTCACCCCTAAGCTCCTACGAGCAGTACTTC CASSPLSSYEQYF
TRBJ1-1 - - TRBV4-1 TGCGCCAGCAGCCAACAGACATGGAACACTGAAGCTTTCTTT CASSQQTWNTEAFF
TRBJ2-5 - - TRBV3-1/TRBV3-2 TGTGCCAGCAGCCAAGAGGGTCTTGCGGGGCGAAAGACCCAGTACTTC CASSQEGLAGRKTQYF
TRBJ1-5 - - TRBV7-9 TGTGCCAGCAGCTTAAGCGGCGGTGGCAATCAGCCCCAGCATTTT CASSLSGGGNQPQHF
TRBJ1-4 TRBD1 once TRBV30 TGTGCCTGGAGTGTGGGCAGGGGGCAAAAACTGTTTTTT CAWSVGRGQKLFF
TRBJ1-2 TRBD1 - TRBV5-3 TGTGCCAGAAGCTTGGCCAGGGGGAAGTCTAACTATGGCTACACCTTC CARSLARGKSNYGYTF
TRBJ2-1 TRBD2 - TRBV18 TGTGCCAGCTCAGGACTAGCGGGGCCGGGACCCTACAATGAGCAGTTCTTC CASSGLAGPGPYNEQFF
TRBJ2-5 - - TRBV6-6 TGTGCCAGCAGTTACTTTTCCGGGAGTCCCGAGACCCAGTACTTC CASSYFSGSPETQYF
TRBJ1-4 TRBD1 few TRBV28 TGTGCCAGCAGTACCGGGGGGACAGGGGGAGGAAAACTGTTTTTT CASSTGGTGGGKLFF
TRBJ1-1 TRBD1 - TRBV18 TGTGCCAGCTCACGAAGAGGGACAGGGGGTGGGTTGGACACTGAAGCTTTCTTT CASSRRGTGGGLDTEAFF
TRBJ1-1 TRBD1 - TRBV5-1 TGCGCCAGCAGCGCCATGACAGGGAATATAAACACTGAAGCTTTCTTT CASSAMTGNINTEAFF
TRBJ2-2 TRBD2 - TRBV28 TGTGCCAGCAGTTTACCCGGACTAGCGGGAGTGAGGACCGGGGAGCTGTTTTTT CASSLPGLAGVRTGELFF
TRBJ2-5 TRBD2 - TRBV14 TGTGCCAGCAGCCGAGCTAGCGGGGTAGAGACCCAGTACTTC CASSRASGVETQYF
TRBJ2-1 TRBD2 - TRBV29-1 TGCAGCGGGGGGGGACTAGCGGGATACAATGAGCAGTTCTTC CSGGGLAGYNEQFF
TRBJ2-7 - - TRBV12-3/TRBV12-4 TGTGCCAGCGGCCAATATAACGAGCAGTACTTC CASGQYNEQYF
TRBJ2-5 TRBD2 once TRBV4-1 TGCGCCAGCAGCCAAGATCGGCGGGGGGCTCTCCAAGAGACCCAGTACTTC CASSQDRRGALQETQYF
TRBJ2-2 TRBD2 - TRBV7-6 TGTGCCAGCAGCCCCCGAGGGCGGGGGGGTCGAACCGGGGAGCTGTTTTTT CASSPRGRGGRTGELFF
TRBJ1-1 - - TRBV9 TGTGCCAGCAGCGCGGGAGGGGGCACTGAAGCTTTCTTT CASSAGGGTEAFF
TRBJ2-1 TRBD2 - TRBV19 TGTGCCAGTACGCGGACTAGCGGGGTAAGCTATGAGCAGTTCTTC CASTRTSGVSYEQFF
TRBJ1-1 - - TRBV7-2 TGTGCCAGCAGCTTGGGCAGTAACACTGAAGCTTTCTTT CASSLGSNTEAFF
TRBJ2-1 - - TRBV7-9 TGTGCCAGCAGCTCAACTTACAATGAGCAGTTCTTC CASSSTYNEQFF
TRBJ1-1 - few TRBV7-8 TGTGCCAGCAGCTTAATGGGGGCAGGCATGAACACTGAAGCTTTCTTT CASSLMGAGMNTEAFF
TRBJ2-2 TRBD1 - TRBV24-1 TGTGCCACCAGTGATCCAGGGACAGGGAACACCGGGGAGCTGTTTTTT CATSDPGTGNTGELFF
TRBJ1-2 - once TRBV5-6 TGTGCCAGCAGCTTGCGCGGGGCTAACTATGGCTACACCTTC CASSLRGANYGYTF
TRBJ2-5 - - TRBV7-9 TGTGCCAGCAACCTATATAGCTCTCAAGAGACCCAGTACTTC CASNLYSSQETQYF
TRBJ1-1 - - TRBV5-1 TGCGCCAGCAGCTTGGGCCGTGGGACACTTAACACTGAAGCTTTCTTT CASSLGRGTLNTEAFF
TRBJ1-1 - - TRBV7-2 TGTGCCAGCAGCCGCGATCCCCCAGGGCTGAACACTGAAGCTTTCTTT CASSRDPPGLNTEAFF
TRBJ1-2 - - TRBV5-4 TGTGCCAGCAGCTATCCGGATCAGGGCGGTGGCTACACCTTC CASSYPDQGGGYTF
TRBJ2-1 - - TRBV29-1 TGCAGCGTTGACGGAGGCCCAAAATACAATGAGCAGTTCTTC CSVDGGPKYNEQFF
TRBJ2-1 TRBD2 - TRBV5-1 TGCGCCAGTCAGGGGACTAGCGGGAACTCCTACAATGAGCAGTTCTTC CASQGTSGNSYNEQFF
TRBJ2-7 - - TRBV27 TGTGCCAGCAGTTTAGGACAGAACTACGAGCAGTACTTC CASSLGQNYEQYF
TRBJ2-5 - - TRBV3-1/TRBV3-2 TGTGCCAGCCTAAAACTGTCCGGAGGGCAAGAGACCCAGTACTTC CASLKLSGGQETQYF
TRBJ1-1 - - TRBV19 TGTGCCAGTAGCCCGGGAGGATTCGCTGAAGCTTTCTTT CASSPGGFAEAFF
TRBJ1-3 TRBD1 few TRBV2 TGTGCCAGCAGTCATGGACAGGGCGGAAACACCATATATTTT CASSHGQGGNTIYF